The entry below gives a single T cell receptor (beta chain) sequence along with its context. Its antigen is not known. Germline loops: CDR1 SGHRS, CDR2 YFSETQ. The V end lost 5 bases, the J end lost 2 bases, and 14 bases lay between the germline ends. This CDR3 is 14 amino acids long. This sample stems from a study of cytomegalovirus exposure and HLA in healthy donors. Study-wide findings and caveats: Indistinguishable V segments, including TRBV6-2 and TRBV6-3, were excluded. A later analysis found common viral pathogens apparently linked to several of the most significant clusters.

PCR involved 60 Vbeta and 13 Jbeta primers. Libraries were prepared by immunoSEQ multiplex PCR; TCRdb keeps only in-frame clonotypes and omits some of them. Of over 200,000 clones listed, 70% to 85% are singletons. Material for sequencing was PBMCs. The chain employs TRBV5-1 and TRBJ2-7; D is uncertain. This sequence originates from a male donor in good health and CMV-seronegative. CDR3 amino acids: CASRSTGSTYEQYF. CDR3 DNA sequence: TGCGCCAGCAGATCAACCGGGTCAACCTACGAGCAGTACTTC.